A single sample gave rise to the 2 T cell receptor beta chains below, sequenced in a study of shared clonotypes between healthy human individuals. The assay was immunoSEQ multiplex PCR, and TCRdb's table has in-frame clones only and misses some. The repertoire holds around 2.1 million clones, with approximately 94% as singletons. Source material: naive CD4+ T cells sorted from blood. Subset in this sample: CD45RA+ positively selected. These receptors were obtained from a man between 18 and 29 years old in good health.

This sequence joins TRBV6-1 and TRBJ1-1; D might be TRBD1 (5 bases). The CDR3 has 15 amino acids. V lost 6 bases to trimming and J lost 0 bases, with 14 bases between them. Looked up from germline, CDR1 is MNHNS and CDR2 is SASEGT. DNA for the CDR3: TGTGCCAGCAGGGCAATAGGGGCCATGAACACTGAAGCTTTCTTT. It codes for CASRAIGAMNTEAFF.

This rearrangement joins TRBV7-9 to TRBJ1-2, with D possibly TRBD1 on 6 matching bases. Trimming stripped 5 bases from V and 1 base from J, with 14 bases between. Germline lookup yields CDR1 SEHNR and CDR2 FQNEAQ (reference sequence). This CDR3 contains 15 residues. The CDR3 loop reads CASSVTGNLNYGYTF. The CDR3 DNA reads as TGTGCCAGCAGCGTTACAGGGAATCTTAACTATGGCTACACCTTC.